The entry below describes one TCR beta chain. In the source study's methods: Amplified reference gene primers provided the basis for estimating nucleated cell counts. The data were produced by immunoSEQ multiplex PCR, yet TCRdb's version contains in-frame clones alone and is incomplete. V and J calls and clone size are as listed in that table; D and trimming were resolved from the DNA. Among around 44,000 clones listed, around 80% were seen once. These data originate in a study of blood T cell repertoires in COVID-19. Study context: PBMCs, B-cell-depleted T cells, or T cells were the source of the cDNA or gDNA that made up the material.

From germline, CDR1 is MNHNY and CDR2 SVGAGI (reference sequence). The V end was cut by 6 bases, the J end by 4 bases, with 14 bases between. The CDR3 runs 14 residues. The TCR sequence derives from a man between 40 and 49 years old with active or convalescent COVID-19. V gene TRBV6-6 combines with J gene TRBJ2-3; D might be TRBD1 (5 bases). Input material: peripheral blood. The CDR3 DNA is TGTGCCAGCAGCCAGCATCAGGGCCCAGATACGCAGTATTTT. Translated, it gives CASSQHQGPDTQYF.